This T cell receptor beta chain was obtained from a study of OX40 agonist ivuxolimab in advanced cancers. Across the study: Under the entry rules, prior anti-PD-1, anti-PD-L1 or anti-CTLA-4 therapy was allowed, and approximately 40% had some.

Germline CDR1 and CDR2: GTSNPN and SVGIG (reference sequence). With V trimmed by 2 bases and J by 6 bases, 4 bases remained unmatched. CDR3 length: 12 residues. Assay: immunoSEQ multiplex PCR; the TCRdb copy retains only in-frame clones and omits some. Of some 52,000 clones detected, 90% to 95% appear once; the ten largest clones hold approximately 12%. The chain couples TRBV30 to TRBJ2-7, with 7 bases matching TRBD1. Here the sequenced sample was CD4+ or CD8+ T cells sorted from blood, taken in a trial of the OX40 agonist ivuxolimab. The sequence came from an adult with an advanced solid tumor such as melanoma, head and neck, liver or kidney cancer. The CDR3 DNA follows: TGTGCCTGGAGTTGGGACAGTTCCGAGCAGTACTTC. Its protein product is CAWSWDSSEQYF.